The 17 T cell receptor beta chains below were found in one sample sequenced in a study of blood T cells in healthy people across ages. With a J-beta primer mix and a sample-barcoded 5' primer, a second PCR ran 7 to 11 cycles. TCRdb analysed the 5' RACE reads with MiXCR anew, one entry per CDR3 protein. This table holds around 800,000 distinct CDR3 sequences, 60% to 80% found once. The sequenced sample was blood. These receptors originate from a man aged 25-40 years in good health.

The chain has TRBV7-2 and TRBJ1-2; 7 nucleotides align to TRBD1. The CDR3 sequence is 12 residues long. Trimming at V came to 5 bases and at J to 8 bases, leaving 5 bases not matched to a gene. Germline-derived CDR1 and CDR2 are SGHTA and FQGNSA. This CDR3 reads CASSKGQRGYTF. The DNA of the CDR3 is TGTGCCAGCAGCAAGGGACAGCGGGGCTACACCTTC.

This clonotype was picked up many times. The rearrangement joins TRBV20-1 to TRBJ2-1, with TRBD2 identical over 10 bases. V gave up 3 bases and J gave up 6 bases; unmatched junction bases: 5. The CDR3 is made up of 14 amino acids. CDR1 and CDR2 (germline): DFQATT, SNEGSKA (reference sequence). Here the CDR3 DNA reads TGCAGTGCTAGTCCAGCGGGGGGGCCCAATGAGCAGTTCTTC. This codes for CSASPAGGPNEQFF.

This clonotype was detected only a few times. This chain links TRBV4-3 with TRBJ2-7; a possible D gene is TRBD1 (6 bases). Per germline, CDR1 LGHNA and CDR2 YSLEER. V was cut by 0 bases and J by 2 bases, with 14 bases left in between. The CDR3 contains 16 residues. CDR3 region: CASSQEIARTAYEQYF. Written as DNA, the CDR3 is TGCGCCAGCAGCCAAGAAATAGCTAGGACAGCCTACGAGCAGTACTTC.

In the case of this clonotype: The junction departs from germline at one end; a sequencing error may be responsible. The gene calls are TRBV25-1 and TRBJ2-5; D is tentatively TRBD1 or TRBD2 (6 bases each). Germline V gene data show CDR1 as MGHDK and CDR2 as SYGVNS. The CDR3 totals 14 residues. The CDR3, as DNA: TGTGCCAGCGGTGACTGGGGGGCACGGGAGACCCAGTACTTC. This gives the protein CASGDWGARETQYF.

The chain couples TRBV10-3 to TRBJ2-3; 10 bases are a match to TRBD1. Germline V gene sequence: CDR1 ENHRY, CDR2 SYGVKD. The CDR3 runs 17 residues. V lost 2 bases and J lost 0; bases outside the gene matches: 5. CDR3 protein: CAISELGQGISTDTQYF. The CDR3 DNA follows: TGTGCCATCAGTGAGCTGGGACAGGGGATTAGCACAGATACGCAGTATTTT.

The V gene is TRBV4-2, the J gene TRBJ2-3; 9 nucleotides match TRBD2. CDR3 length: 16 residues. Trimming removed 3 bases from V and 0 bases from J; junction bases left unmatched: 4. Germline CDR1 reads LGHNA; CDR2 reads YNFKEQ. The chain's CDR3 is CASSQELAGSTDTQYF. The CDR3 coding sequence is TGTGCCAGCAGCCAGGAGCTAGCGGGGAGCACAGATACGCAGTATTTT.

Regarding this clonotype: One base away lies a much larger clone, so this may be a sequencing read error. The chain is built from TRBV7-2 and TRBJ2-3; D possibly corresponds to TRBD1 (5 bases). CDR3 length equals 15 residues. V lost 5 bases and J 2 bases, leaving 14 bases between the germline ends. CDR1 and CDR2 from the germline V gene are SGHTA and FQGNSA. DNA of the CDR3: TGTGCCAGCAGCGCCCGTAGCAGGGTCACAGATACGCAGTATTTT. Translation gives CASSARSRVTDTQYF. The full variable domain, rest sourced from reference TRBV7-2 and TRBJ2-3, is GAGVSQSPSNKVTEKGKDVELRCDPISGHTALYWYRQSLGQGLEFLIYFQGNSAPDKSGLPSDRFSAERTGGSVSTLTIQRTQQEDSAVYLCASSARSRVTDTQYFGPGTRLTVL.

The V call is TRBV2, the J call TRBJ2-7; D gene unclear. Germline assignment: CDR1 SNHLY and CDR2 FYNNEI. This CDR3 spans 13 amino acids. Deletions cut 6 bases from V and 2 bases from J, with 11 bases between. The CDR3 DNA reads as TGTGCCAGCAGGCAGCTTCGGCCCTACGAGCAGTACTTC. Its translation: CASRQLRPYEQYF.

V is TRBV7-9 and J is TRBJ2-1; D is uncertain. Germline values: CDR1 SEHNR, CDR2 FQNEAQ (reference sequence). Trimming left V 6 bases short and J 3 bases short, with 6 bases between. This CDR3 region has 12 residues. The CDR3 sequence: CASRSYYNEQFF. CDR3 coding DNA: TGTGCCAGCAGATCCTACTACAATGAGCAGTTCTTC.

This chain joins TRBV12-3 or TRBV12-4 and TRBJ2-5; the D gene could be TRBD1 or TRBD2 (5 bases each). The J call may be wrong; the DNA end is better matched by TRBJ2-7. The CDR3 runs to 14 residues. CDR3 sequence: CASSLWDPTYEQYF. The CDR3 DNA sequence: TGTGCCAGCAGTTTATGGGACCCCACCTACGAGCAGTACTTC.

The V and J genes are TRBV4-1 and TRBJ1-2; 7 bases fit TRBD1. This CDR3 is 16 amino acids long. V dropped 1 base and J dropped 4; count of bases not matched to a gene: 9. Germline values: CDR1 MGHRA, CDR2 YSYEKL. The CDR3 protein is CASSQAAQGDAYGYTF. The CDR3 nucleotides are TGCGCCAGCAGCCAAGCGGCTCAGGGGGATGCCTATGGCTACACCTTC.

This clonotype was recorded many times. V is TRBV7-9 and J is TRBJ1-1, with unresolved D. The CDR3 contains 13 residues. CDR1 is SEHNR and CDR2 is FQNEAQ in the germline V gene (reference sequence). The germline V and J ends were trimmed by 2 bases and 9 bases, with 13 bases remaining between them. The CDR3 sequence: CASSLMGGEQAFF. The CDR3 nucleotides read TGTGCCAGCAGCTTAATGGGCGGCGAACAAGCTTTCTTT. Full variable domain (remainder filled in from reference TRBV7-9 and TRBJ1-1): DTGVSQNPRHKITKRGQNVTFRCDPISEHNRLYWYRQTLGQGPEFLTYFQNEAQLEKSRLLSDRFSAERPKGSFSTLEIQRTEQGDSAMYLCASSLMGGEQAFFGQGTRLTVV.

This sequence joins TRBV29-1 and TRBJ1-5, with D maybe TRBD1 (6 bases). The CDR3 sequence is 13 residues long. Trimming removed 4 bases at V and 6 bases at J, with 13 bases between. In germline, CDR1 is SQVTM, CDR2 ANQGSEA. The CDR3, as DNA: TGCAGCGTTGTGCTACAGGGCAGTCAGCCCCAGCATTTT. This codes for CSVVLQGSQPQHF. The entire variable domain, with the rest obtained from reference TRBV29-1 and TRBJ1-5, is as follows: SAVISQKPSRDICQRGTSLTIQCQVDSQVTMMFWYRQQPGQSLTLIATANQGSEATYESGFVIDKFPISRPNLTFSTLTVSNMSPEDSSIYLCSVVLQGSQPQHFGDGTRLSIL.

This clonotype occurred many times. This sequence joins TRBV18 and TRBJ2-1; perhaps D is TRBD1 or TRBD2 (5 bases each). Germline values: CDR1 KGHSH, CDR2 LQKENI. V shed 4 bases and J shed 5 bases, with 15 bases lying between them. The CDR3 runs 15 residues. The CDR3 protein is CASSRLGAMDNEQFF. The CDR3 DNA reads TGTGCCAGCTCACGACTCGGGGCAATGGACAATGAGCAGTTCTTC.

This clonotype was seen at least ten times. This chain links TRBV5-1 with TRBJ2-1, with TRBD2 as a possible D gene (5 bases). CDR1 SGHRS and CDR2 YFSETQ come from the germline V gene. V gave up 2 bases and J gave up 8 bases, with 14 bases separating them. The CDR3 extends over 14 amino acids. CDR3 region: CASSFGEGRDEQFF. CDR3 in DNA: TGCGCCAGCAGCTTTGGTGAGGGCAGAGATGAGCAGTTCTTC.

The rearrangement uses TRBV7-2 and TRBJ2-1; 10 positions match TRBD2. CDR3 length equals 15 residues. Germline CDR1 is SGHTA and CDR2 is FQGNSA. Unmatched junction bases numbered 7, after V lost 4 bases and J lost 7 bases. The CDR3, as DNA: TGTGCCAGCAGCTCCGCGAGCGGGGGGGCGAATGAGCAGTTCTTC. This codes for CASSSASGGANEQFF.

J is TRBJ2-7 and V is TRBV5-1; D remains ambiguous. The J call could be wrong; TRBJ2-1 is a better fit for the DNA end. Germline V gives CDR1 SGHRS, CDR2 YFSETQ. This CDR3 has 12 amino acids. The CDR3: CASRSETPEQFF. The CDR3 region has the DNA TGCGCCAGCCGATCCGAAACCCCTGAGCAGTTCTTC.